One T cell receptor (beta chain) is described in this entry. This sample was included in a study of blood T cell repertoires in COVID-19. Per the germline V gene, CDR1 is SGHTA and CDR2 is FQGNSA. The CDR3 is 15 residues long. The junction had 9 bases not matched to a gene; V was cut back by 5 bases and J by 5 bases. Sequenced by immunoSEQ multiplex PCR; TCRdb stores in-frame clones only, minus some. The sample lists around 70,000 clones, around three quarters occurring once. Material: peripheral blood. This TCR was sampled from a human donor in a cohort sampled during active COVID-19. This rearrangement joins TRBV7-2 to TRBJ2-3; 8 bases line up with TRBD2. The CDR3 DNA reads TGTGCCAGCAGCCGGGGGGGCCAGAAGGTAGATACGCAGTATTTT. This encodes CASSRGGQKVDTQYF.